This T cell receptor beta chain was found in a study of T cells in localized non-small cell lung cancer. Points on this clone: The junction shows a germline mismatch at one end, possibly a read error.

Generated by immunoSEQ multiplex PCR, the TCRdb table keeps only in-frame clones and is missing some. Here the sample spans approximately 2,900 clones, about 28% being singletons. Looked up from germline, CDR1 is SGDLS and CDR2 is YYNGEE. This CDR3 has 12 residues. The input for sequencing was lung tumor tissue, taken before any cancer treatment. The receptor comes from a man between 40 and 70 years old with stage I lung adenocarcinoma. The gene calls are TRBV9 and TRBJ1-4; D uncertain. In nucleotides, the CDR3 is TGTGCCAGCAGTGTAGTTTCCCGAGAACTGTTTTTT. Translation: CASSVVSRELFF.